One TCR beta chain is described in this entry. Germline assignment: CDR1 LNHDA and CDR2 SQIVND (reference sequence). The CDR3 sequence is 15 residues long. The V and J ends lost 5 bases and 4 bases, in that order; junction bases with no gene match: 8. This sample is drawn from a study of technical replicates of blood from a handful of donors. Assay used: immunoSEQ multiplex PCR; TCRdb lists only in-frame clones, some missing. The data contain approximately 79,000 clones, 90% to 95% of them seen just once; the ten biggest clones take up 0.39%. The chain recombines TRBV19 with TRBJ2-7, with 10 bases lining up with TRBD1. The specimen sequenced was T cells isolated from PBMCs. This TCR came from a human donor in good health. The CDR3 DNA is TGTGCCAGTAGTCGGTCCGGGACAGGGGATTACGAGCAGTACTTC. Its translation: CASSRSGTGDYEQYF.